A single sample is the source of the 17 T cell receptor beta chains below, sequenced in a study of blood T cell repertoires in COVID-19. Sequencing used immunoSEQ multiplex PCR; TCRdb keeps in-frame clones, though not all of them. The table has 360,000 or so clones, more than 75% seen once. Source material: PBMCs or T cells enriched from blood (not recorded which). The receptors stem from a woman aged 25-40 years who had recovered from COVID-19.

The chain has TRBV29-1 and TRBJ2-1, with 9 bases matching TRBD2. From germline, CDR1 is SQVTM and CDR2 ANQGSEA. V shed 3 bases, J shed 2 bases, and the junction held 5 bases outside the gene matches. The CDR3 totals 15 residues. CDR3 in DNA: TGCAGCGTTGAGAGCCAGCGGGGGGCCTACAATGAGCAGTTCTTC. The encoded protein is CSVESQRGAYNEQFF.

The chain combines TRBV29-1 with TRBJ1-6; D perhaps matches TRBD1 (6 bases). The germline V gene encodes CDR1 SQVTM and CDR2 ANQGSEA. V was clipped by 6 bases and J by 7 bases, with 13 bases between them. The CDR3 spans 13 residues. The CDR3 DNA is TGCAGCGTGCGGACAGAGATCAATTCACCCCTCCACTTT. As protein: CSVRTEINSPLHF.

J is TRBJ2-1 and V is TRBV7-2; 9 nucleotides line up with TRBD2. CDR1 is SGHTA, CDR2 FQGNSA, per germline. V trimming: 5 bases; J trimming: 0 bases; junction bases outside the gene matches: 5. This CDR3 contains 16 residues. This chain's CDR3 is CASSPKREASYNEQFF. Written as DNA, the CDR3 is TGTGCCAGCAGCCCCAAGCGGGAGGCCTCCTACAATGAGCAGTTCTTC.

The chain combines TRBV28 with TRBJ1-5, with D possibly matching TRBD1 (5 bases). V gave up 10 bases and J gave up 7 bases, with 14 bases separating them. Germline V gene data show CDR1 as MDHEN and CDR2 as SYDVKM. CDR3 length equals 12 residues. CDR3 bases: TGTGCCACCGGACAATCAGGCCAGCCCCAGCATTTT. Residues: CATGQSGQPQHF.

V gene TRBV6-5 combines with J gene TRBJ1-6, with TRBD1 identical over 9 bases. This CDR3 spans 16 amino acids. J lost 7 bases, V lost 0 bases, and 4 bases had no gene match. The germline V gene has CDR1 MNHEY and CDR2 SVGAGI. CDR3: CASSYSTGGGNSPLHF. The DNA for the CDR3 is TGTGCCAGCAGTTACTCGACAGGGGGTGGAAATTCACCCCTCCACTTT.

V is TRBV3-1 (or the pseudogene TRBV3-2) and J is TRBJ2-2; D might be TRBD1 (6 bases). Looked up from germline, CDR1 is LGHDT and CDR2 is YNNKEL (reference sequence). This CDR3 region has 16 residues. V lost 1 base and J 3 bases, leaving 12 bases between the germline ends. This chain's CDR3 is CASSQVWGRDTGELFF. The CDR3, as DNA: TGTGCCAGCAGCCAAGTCTGGGGGCGAGACACCGGGGAGCTGTTTTTT.

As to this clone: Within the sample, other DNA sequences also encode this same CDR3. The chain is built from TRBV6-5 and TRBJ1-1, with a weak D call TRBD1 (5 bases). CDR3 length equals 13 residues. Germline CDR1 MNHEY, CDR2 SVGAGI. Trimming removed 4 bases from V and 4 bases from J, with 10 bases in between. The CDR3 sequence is CASSSSGGTEAFF. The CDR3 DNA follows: TGTGCCAGCAGTTCCTCGGGGGGCACTGAAGCTTTCTTT.

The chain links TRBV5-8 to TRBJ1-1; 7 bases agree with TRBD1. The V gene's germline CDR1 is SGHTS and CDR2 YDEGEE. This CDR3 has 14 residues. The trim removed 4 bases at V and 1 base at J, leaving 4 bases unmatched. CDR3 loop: CASSRGTENTEAFF. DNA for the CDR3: TGTGCCAGCAGCCGCGGGACAGAGAACACTGAAGCTTTCTTT. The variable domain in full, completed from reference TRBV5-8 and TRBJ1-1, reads EAGVTQSPTHLIKTRGQQATLRCSPISGHTSVYWYQQALGLGLQFLLWYDEGEERNRGNFPPRFSGRQFPNYSSELNVNALELEDSALYLCASSRGTENTEAFFGQGTRLTVV.

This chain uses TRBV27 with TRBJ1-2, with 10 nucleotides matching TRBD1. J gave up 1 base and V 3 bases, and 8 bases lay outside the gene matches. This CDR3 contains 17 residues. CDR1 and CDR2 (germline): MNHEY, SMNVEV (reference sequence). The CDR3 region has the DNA TGTGCCAGCAGTTTTTTGAGACAGGGGGCGCATAACTATGGCTACACCTTC. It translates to CASSFLRQGAHNYGYTF.

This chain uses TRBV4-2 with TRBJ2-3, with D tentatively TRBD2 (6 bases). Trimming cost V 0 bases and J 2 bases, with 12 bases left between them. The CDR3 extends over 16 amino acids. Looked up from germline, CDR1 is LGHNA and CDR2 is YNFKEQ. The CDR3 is CASSQDRGGPTDTQYF. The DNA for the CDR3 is TGTGCCAGCAGCCAAGATAGGGGAGGTCCCACAGATACGCAGTATTTT.

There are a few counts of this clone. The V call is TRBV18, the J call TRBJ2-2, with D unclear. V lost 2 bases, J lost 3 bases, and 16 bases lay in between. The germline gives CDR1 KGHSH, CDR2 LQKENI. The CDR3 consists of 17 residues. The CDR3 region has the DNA TGTGCCAGCTCACCAGTTTTAGCCTACCGCCACACCGGGGAGCTGTTTTTT. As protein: CASSPVLAYRHTGELFF.

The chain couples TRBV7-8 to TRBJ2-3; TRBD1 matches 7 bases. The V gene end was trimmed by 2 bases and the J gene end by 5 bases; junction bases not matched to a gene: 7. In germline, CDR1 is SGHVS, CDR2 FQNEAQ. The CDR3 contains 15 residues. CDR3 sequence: CASSLQGENVDTQYF. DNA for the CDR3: TGTGCCAGCAGCTTACAGGGGGAGAATGTAGATACGCAGTATTTT.

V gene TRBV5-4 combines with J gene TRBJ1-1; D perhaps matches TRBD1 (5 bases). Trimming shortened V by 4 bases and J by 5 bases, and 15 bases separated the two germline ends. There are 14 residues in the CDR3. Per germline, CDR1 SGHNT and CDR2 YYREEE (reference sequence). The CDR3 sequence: CASSASQGGTEAFF. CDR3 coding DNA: TGTGCCAGCAGCGCCTCCCAGGGCGGAACTGAAGCTTTCTTT.

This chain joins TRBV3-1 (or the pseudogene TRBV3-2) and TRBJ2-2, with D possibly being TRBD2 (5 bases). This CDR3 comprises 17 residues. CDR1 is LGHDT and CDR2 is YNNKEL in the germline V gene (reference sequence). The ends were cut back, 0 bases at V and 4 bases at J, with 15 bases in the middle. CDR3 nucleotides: TGTGCCAGCAGCCAAGATGAGACGGGGTTCCGCACCGGGGAGCTGTTTTTT. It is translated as CASSQDETGFRTGELFF.

The CDR3 here is CASSVSGGSYEQYF. As DNA, the CDR3 is TGTGCCAGCAGTGTTAGCGGGGGGTCCTACGAGCAGTACTTC. The chain employs TRBV25-1 and TRBJ2-7, with 10 positions matching TRBD2. This CDR3 is built from 14 residues. Germline CDR1 MGHDK, CDR2 SYGVNS. J was trimmed by 1 base and V by 4 bases; bases with no gene match: 1.

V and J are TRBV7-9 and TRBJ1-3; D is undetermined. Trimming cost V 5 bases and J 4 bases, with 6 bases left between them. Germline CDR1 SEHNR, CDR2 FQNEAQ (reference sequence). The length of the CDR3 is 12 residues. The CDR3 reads CASSEEGNTIYF. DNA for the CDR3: TGTGCCAGCAGCGAGGAAGGAAACACCATATATTTT.

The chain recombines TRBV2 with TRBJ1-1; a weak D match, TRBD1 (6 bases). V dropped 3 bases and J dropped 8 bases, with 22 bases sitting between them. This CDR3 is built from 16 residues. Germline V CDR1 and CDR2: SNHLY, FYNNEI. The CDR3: CASSDSGTPTPSEAFF. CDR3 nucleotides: TGTGCCAGCAGTGACTCGGGGACACCTACCCCAAGCGAAGCTTTCTTT. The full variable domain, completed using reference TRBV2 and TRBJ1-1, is EPEVTQTPSHQVTQMGQEVILRCVPISNHLYFYWYRQILGQKVEFLVSFYNNEISEKSEIFDDQFSVERPDGSNFTLKIRSTKLEDSAMYFCASSDSGTPTPSEAFFGQGTRLTVV.